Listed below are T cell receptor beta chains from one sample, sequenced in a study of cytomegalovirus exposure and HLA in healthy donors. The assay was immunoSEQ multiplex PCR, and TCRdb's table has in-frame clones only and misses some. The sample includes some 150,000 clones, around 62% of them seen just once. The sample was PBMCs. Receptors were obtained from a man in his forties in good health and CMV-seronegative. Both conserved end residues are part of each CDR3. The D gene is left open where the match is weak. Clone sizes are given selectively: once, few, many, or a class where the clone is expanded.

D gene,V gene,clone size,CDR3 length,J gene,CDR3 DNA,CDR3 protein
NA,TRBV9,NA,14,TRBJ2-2,TGTGCCAGCAGCGTAGCGGGAAACACCGGGGAGCTGTTTTTT,CASSVAGNTGELFF
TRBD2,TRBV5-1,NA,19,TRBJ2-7,TGCGCCAGCAGCCCTGTGACTAGCGGGAGCAAGGCCCCAGCCTACGAGCAGTACTTC,CASSPVTSGSKAPAYEQYF
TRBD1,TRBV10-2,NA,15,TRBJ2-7,TGCGCCAGCAGTAACCCAGGACAGGGACTCTACGAGCAGTACTTC,CASSNPGQGLYEQYF
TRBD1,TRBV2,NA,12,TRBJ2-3,TGTGCCAGCAGGACAGGGGCGGATACGCAGTATTTT,CASRTGADTQYF
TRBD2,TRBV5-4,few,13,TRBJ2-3,TGTGCCAGCGGTCTTGCGGGGGCAGATACGCAGTATTTT,CASGLAGADTQYF
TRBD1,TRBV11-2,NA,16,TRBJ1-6,TGTGCCAGCAGCGCGTTACAGGGGGCGCGTAATTCACCCCTCCACTTT,CASSALQGARNSPLHF
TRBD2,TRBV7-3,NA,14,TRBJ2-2,TGTGCCAGCAGCTTAAACGGGAGGACCGGGGAGCTGTTTTTT,CASSLNGRTGELFF
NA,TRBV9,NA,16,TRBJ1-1,TGTGCCAGCAGCGTTCGGGGGGGAGGGGTGAACACTGAAGCTTTCTTT,CASSVRGGGVNTEAFF
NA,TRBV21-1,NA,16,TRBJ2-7,TGTGCCAGCAGCACCCAACCCCCAGGGGCGTCCTACGAGCAGTACTTC,CASSTQPPGASYEQYF
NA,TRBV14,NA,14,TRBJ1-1,TGTGCCAGCAGCCCCGAGAGGGTAGGCACTGAAGCTTTCTTT,CASSPERVGTEAFF